This is a list of T cell receptor beta chains from one sample in a study of regulatory T cells in long-lasting Graves disease. TCRdb recomputed calls from the multiplex PCR reads with MiXCR, one row per CDR3 protein. The repertoire holds about 470,000 distinct CDR3 sequences, with about 22% as singletons. Sequencing used peripheral blood mononuclear cells (PBMCs), obtained when the disease was refractory, from a patient treated with antithyroid drugs. The receptors shown here come from a female donor with Graves disease. CDR3s include the opening cysteine and the closing phenylalanine or tryptophan. D genes are given only for firm matches. Not every row has a clone size; where given, it reads once, few, many or a size class.

clone_size,v_call,j_call,d_call,cdr3_nt,cdr3_aa
many,TRBV27,TRBJ1-1,.,TGTGCCAGCAGTTTTGGGGGGCTGACCGACATGAACACTGAAGCTTTCTTT,CASSFGGLTDMNTEAFF
.,TRBV28,TRBJ2-6,.,TGTGCCACCACCCCGAGAGGGTTGGGGGCCAACGTCCTGACTTTC,CATTPRGLGANVLTF
.,TRBV7-8,TRBJ2-5,.,TGTGCCAGCAGCTCCGCCCGGGCCGCCCGGGGAGAGACCCAGTACTTC,CASSSARAARGETQYF
few,TRBV18,TRBJ2-4,TRBD1,TGTGCCAGCTCAGCTCCGGGACAGAACATTCAGTACTTC,CASSAPGQNIQYF
many,TRBV6-2/TRBV6-3,TRBJ1-6,.,TGTGCCAGCAGTGAACGGGGGGCTAAAAATTCACCCCTCCACTTT,CASSERGAKNSPLHF
many,TRBV6-1,TRBJ1-5,.,TGTGCCAGCAGTGAATGGGGGGAAAAGTACGATCAGCCCCAGCATTTT,CASSEWGEKYDQPQHF
many,TRBV7-8,TRBJ1-4,.,TGTGCCAGCAGCGGAGGTCAGGGCGAGCGTGAAAAACTGTTTTTT,CASSGGQGEREKLFF
few,TRBV20-1,TRBJ2-7,TRBD1,TGCAGTGCAGCATCGACAGGGACCTACGAGCAGTACTTC,CSAASTGTYEQYF
many,TRBV20-1,TRBJ1-6,.,TGCAGTGCTAGTACAGGGAACGAATCACCCCTCCACTTT,CSASTGNESPLHF
many,TRBV11-3,TRBJ1-2,.,TGTGCCAGCAGCTTCGGCACAGAATCCACTACCTATGGCTACACCTTC,CASSFGTESTTYGYTF
.,TRBV28,TRBJ1-3,.,TGTGCCAGCCACGACGCAAGCTCTGGAAACACCATATATTTT,CASHDASSGNTIYF
few,TRBV30,TRBJ1-5,.,TGTGCCTGGAGTGTAGCAGGGAATCAGCCCCAGCATTTT,CAWSVAGNQPQHF
many,TRBV6-1,TRBJ2-5,.,TGCGCCAGCAGTGAAGGAAGGGATGGGACCCAGTACTTC,CASSEGRDGTQYF
few,TRBV20-1,TRBJ2-7,.,TGCAGTGCTAGAGGGAGTGCAGGGAGTTCCTACGAGCAGTACTTC,CSARGSAGSSYEQYF
few,TRBV20-1,TRBJ1-4,.,TGCAGTGCTAGAGAGGGATTAGGGCAGCTCCATGAAAAACTGTTTTTT,CSAREGLGQLHEKLFF
.,TRBV7-7,TRBJ2-7,.,TGTGCTAGCAGCTCTCTGCTTGGGGGCGAGCAGTACTTC,CASSSLLGGEQYF
.,TRBV3-1,TRBJ2-7,.,TGTGCCAGCAGCCTATCCCGGCGGGCCAACTACGAGCAGTACTTC,CASSLSRRANYEQYF
many,TRBV2,TRBJ2-7,.,TGTGCCAGCAGCTTCGGCAGGGCCAGCTACGAGCAGTACTTC,CASSFGRASYEQYF
many,TRBV15,TRBJ2-2,TRBD2,TGTGCCACCAGCAGAGATAGGTGGGCAGCGGGAGTCACCGGGGAGCTGTTTTTT,CATSRDRWAAGVTGELFF
.,TRBV29-1,TRBJ1-5,.,TGCAGCGTTAGACAGGAAAATCAGCCCCAGCATTTT,CSVRQENQPQHF
many,TRBV28,TRBJ2-3,.,TGTGCCAGCAGTTCAGTACAGGGTACAGATACGCAGTATTTT,CASSSVQGTDTQYF
many,TRBV12-3/TRBV12-4,TRBJ1-2,.,TGTGCCAGCAGTTTTGAGGAATGGGACCGCGACCATGGCTACACCTTC,CASSFEEWDRDHGYTF
many,TRBV20-1,TRBJ2-7,TRBD2,TGCAGTGCTGCATCCGGGACTAGTGAGGGAGAGCAGTACTTC,CSAASGTSEGEQYF
many,TRBV7-9,TRBJ2-7,TRBD2,TGTGCCAGCAGCCCCCGGACTAGAGGCGACGAGCAGTACTTC,CASSPRTRGDEQYF
.,TRBV7-2,TRBJ2-1,.,TGTGCCAGCAGCTTAGCCCCCTCCACTAGCAATGAGCAGTTCTTC,CASSLAPSTSNEQFF
.,TRBV7-6,TRBJ1-3,.,TGTGCCAGCAGCACGGGCCGGAGCTCTGGAAACACCATATATTTT,CASSTGRSSGNTIYF
many,TRBV28,TRBJ1-2,.,TGTGCCAGCAGTTTAGGGCGGGGCTCTAACTATGGCTACACCTTC,CASSLGRGSNYGYTF
few,TRBV20-1,TRBJ1-6,.,TGCAGTGCTACAAGAAAAAACAGGGTTGATTCACCCCTCCACTTT,CSATRKNRVDSPLHF
few,TRBV9,TRBJ1-4,.,TGTGCCAGCAGCGTAGAAGGGGTTGGAGATGAAAAACTGTTTTTT,CASSVEGVGDEKLFF
.,TRBV5-1,TRBJ2-2,.,TGCGCCAGCAAGGACGCCGATAAACTCACCGGGGAGCTGTTTTTT,CASKDADKLTGELFF
once,TRBV6-1,TRBJ2-7,TRBD1,TGTGCCAGCAGAAGAACAGGGGCCTACGGGCAGTACTTC,CASRRTGAYGQYF
many,TRBV28,TRBJ2-5,TRBD2,TGTGCCAGCAGGGCTAGCGGCTACTTTCGAGAGACCCAGTACTTC,CASRASGYFRETQYF
many,TRBV6-1,TRBJ2-2,.,TGTGCCAGCAGCACGACAGGGAACACCGGGGAGCTGTTTTTT,CASSTTGNTGELFF
.,TRBV30,TRBJ2-4,TRBD1,TGTGCCTTTAGGACAGGAGCCGCCATTCAGTACTTC,CAFRTGAAIQYF
many,TRBV7-2,TRBJ1-1,.,TGTGCCAGCAGCGCCCAAGACAGAACTGAAGCTTTCTTT,CASSAQDRTEAFF
many,TRBV20-1,TRBJ1-5,TRBD1,TGCAGTGCAGGGGACAGGGCAGGATTCACTCAGCCCCAGCATTTT,CSAGDRAGFTQPQHF
many,TRBV12-3/TRBV12-4,TRBJ2-7,.,TGTGCCAGTCTGAGGGGGTACGAGCAGTACTTC,CASLRGYEQYF
many,TRBV11-2,TRBJ2-7,TRBD1,TGTGCCAGCAGTCAGACAGGGACCTACGAGCAGTACTTC,CASSQTGTYEQYF
many,TRBV7-8,TRBJ1-2,TRBD1,TGTGCCAGCAGCTTAGATTCAGGGGGCTATGGCTACACCTTC,CASSLDSGGYGYTF
many,TRBV27,TRBJ2-5,.,TGTGCCAGCAGTTTATCGGGGCTTCGGGAGACCCAGTACTTC,CASSLSGLRETQYF
.,TRBV30,TRBJ2-7,TRBD1,TGTGCCTGGAGAGGACGACAGGGTTTTAACGAGCAGTACTTC,CAWRGRQGFNEQYF
many,TRBV28,TRBJ1-5,.,TGTGCCAGCAGCACGGGACGCTTGTATAGCAATCAGCCCCAGCATTTT,CASSTGRLYSNQPQHF
few,TRBV19,TRBJ1-2,.,TGTGCCAGCCAACCGCGACAGATCTATGGCTACACCTTC,CASQPRQIYGYTF
once,TRBV7-8,TRBJ1-2,TRBD1,TGTACCAGCAGCTTAGTGACGACAGGGCTGACTAACTATGGCTACACCTTC,CTSSLVTTGLTNYGYTF
few,TRBV2,TRBJ2-3,TRBD2,TGTGCCAGCAGTGAAGCGGGACTAAAAAGCACAGATACGCAGTATTTT,CASSEAGLKSTDTQYF